Listed below are T cell receptor beta chains from one sample, sequenced in a study of T cell responses to AZD1222 COVID-19 vaccine. Measured with immunoSEQ multiplex PCR; TCRdb has only the in-frame clones, and not every one. This sample has over 80,000 clones, with approximately 90% found just once. This specimen was peripheral blood, taken 28 days after the second AZD1222 dose. All receptors derive from an adult who received the AZD1222 COVID-19 vaccine. Each CDR3 is given with its conserved first and last residue. A D gene is named only where the DNA matches it firmly. Where a row states a size, it is once, few, many or the class of an expanded clone; other rows omit it.

.,TRBJ2-5,TRBV5-6,.,TGTGCCAGCAGCTTGCGAAGAGCCGAGACCCAGTACTTC,CASSLRRAETQYF
.,TRBJ2-1,TRBV10-3,.,TGTGCCATCAGAGCTCAGGATGAGCAGTTCTTC,CAIRAQDEQFF
.,TRBJ1-6,TRBV5-1,once,TGCGCCAGCAGCTTGGGACACGGAGATTCACCCCTCCACTTT,CASSLGHGDSPLHF
.,TRBJ2-3,TRBV18,.,TGTGCCAGCTCGGATTCTGCGGGGAGCACAGATACGCAGTATTTT,CASSDSAGSTDTQYF
TRBD1,TRBJ1-5,TRBV6-2/TRBV6-3,.,TGTGCCAGCAGTTACTCCTTGCGGGACAGGGGGCCTTCACAGCCCCAGCATTTT,CASSYSLRDRGPSQPQHF
.,TRBJ2-2,TRBV5-4,.,TGTGCCAGCAGCGATCGAAGAAAGGGGGCCGGGGAGCTGTTTTTT,CASSDRRKGAGELFF
TRBD1,TRBJ1-6,TRBV10-3,once,TGTGCCACCCGGTCGGAGGGGGCTAATTCACCCCTCCACTTT,CATRSEGANSPLHF
.,TRBJ2-7,TRBV10-2,.,TGCGCCAGCAGTGAGTCGTCGGTCGAGCAGTACTTC,CASSESSVEQYF
TRBD2,TRBJ2-1,TRBV7-2,few,TGTGCCAGCAGCTCCCAAGCCGCAGCGGGAGGGGTTGAGCAGTTCTTC,CASSSQAAAGGVEQFF
.,TRBJ2-3,TRBV28,.,TGTGCCAGCAGTTCCGGGACTCCCGGAGATACGCAGTATTTT,CASSSGTPGDTQYF
.,TRBJ2-1,TRBV3-1/TRBV3-2,once,TGTGCCAGCAGTCGAGGTCCCACCCGGCCCGGAGGCAATGAGCAGTTCTTC,CASSRGPTRPGGNEQFF
TRBD1,TRBJ1-1,TRBV19,.,TGTGCCAGTACTGGAGAGGGGGCCAGGACTGAAGCTTTCTTT,CASTGEGARTEAFF
.,TRBJ1-2,TRBV4-1,.,TGCGCCAGCAGCCAAGCTCCAAACTATGGCTACACCTTC,CASSQAPNYGYTF
.,TRBJ1-2,TRBV6-5,.,TGTGCCAGCAGCTGGGGTACGAACTATGGCTACACCTTC,CASSWGTNYGYTF
TRBD2,TRBJ2-7,TRBV29-1,.,TGCAGCGTTGAAATGTTAGCGGGAGGGCACCAGCAGTACTTC,CSVEMLAGGHQQYF
.,TRBJ2-7,TRBV28,.,TGTGCCAGCAGTTTAGAGGACGGTGTTTACGAGCAGTACTTC,CASSLEDGVYEQYF